This T cell receptor beta chain is drawn from a study of T cells in Graves' hyperthyroidism and ophthalmopathy. Using RNA transcripts as the source, TCR beta CDR3 regions were amplified. Initially, a first-round RT-PCR of the TCR CDR3 employed the HTBI primer set. TCRdb re-called the multiplex PCR reads with MiXCR, one entry per CDR3 protein. The table shows around 600,000 distinct CDR3 sequences, with roughly 16% occurring only once. Trimming took off 6 bases at V and 5 bases at J, with 8 bases between the two ends. The CDR3 loop spans 13 amino acids. Germline-derived CDR1 and CDR2 are LGHDT and YNNKEL (reference sequence).

Sequenced material: blood. The TCR sequence derives from a woman aged 40 to 50 with Graves' ophthalmopathy. V is TRBV3-1 and J is TRBJ1-6; no reliable D call. This chain's CDR3 is CASSPRNNSPLHF. In DNA form, the CDR3 reads TGTGCCAGCAGTCCTAGAAATAATTCACCCCTCCACTTT. Full variable domain (rest looked up from reference TRBV3-1 and TRBJ1-6): DTAVSQTPKYLVTQMGNDKSIKCEQNLGHDTMYWYKQDSKKFLKIMFSYNNKELIINETVPNRFSPKSPDKAHLNLHINSLELGDSAVYFCASSPRNNSPLHFGNGTRLTVT.